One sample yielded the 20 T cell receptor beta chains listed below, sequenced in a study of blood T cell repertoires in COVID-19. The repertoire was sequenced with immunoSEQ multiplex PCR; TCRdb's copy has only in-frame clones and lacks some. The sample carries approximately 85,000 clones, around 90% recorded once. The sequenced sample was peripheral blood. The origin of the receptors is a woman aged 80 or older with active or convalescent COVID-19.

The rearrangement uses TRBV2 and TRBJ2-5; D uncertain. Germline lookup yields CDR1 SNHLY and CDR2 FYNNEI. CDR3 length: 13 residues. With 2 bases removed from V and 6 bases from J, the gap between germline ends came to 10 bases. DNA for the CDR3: TGTGCCAGCAGTGAACATCCCCCAAAGACCCAGTACTTC. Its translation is CASSEHPPKTQYF.

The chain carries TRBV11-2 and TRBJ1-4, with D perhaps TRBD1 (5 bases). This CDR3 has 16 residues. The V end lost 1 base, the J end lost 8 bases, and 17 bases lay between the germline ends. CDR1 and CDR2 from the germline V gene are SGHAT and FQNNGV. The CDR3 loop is CASSLGGHPGGEKLFF. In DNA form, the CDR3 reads TGTGCCAGCAGCTTAGGTGGACACCCGGGGGGGGAAAAACTGTTTTTT.

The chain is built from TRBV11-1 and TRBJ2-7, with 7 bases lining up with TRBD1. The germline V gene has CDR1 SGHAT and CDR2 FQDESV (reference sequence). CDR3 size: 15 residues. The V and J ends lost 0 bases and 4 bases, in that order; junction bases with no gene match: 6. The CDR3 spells CASSLAGQAFYEQYF. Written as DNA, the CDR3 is TGTGCCAGCAGCTTAGCAGGACAGGCGTTTTACGAGCAGTACTTC.

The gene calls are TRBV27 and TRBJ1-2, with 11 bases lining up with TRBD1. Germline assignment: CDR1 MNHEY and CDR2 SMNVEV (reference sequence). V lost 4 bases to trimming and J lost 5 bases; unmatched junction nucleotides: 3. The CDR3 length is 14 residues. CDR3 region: CASSSGQGAYGYTF. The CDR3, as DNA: TGTGCCAGCAGTTCCGGACAGGGGGCGTATGGCTACACCTTC.

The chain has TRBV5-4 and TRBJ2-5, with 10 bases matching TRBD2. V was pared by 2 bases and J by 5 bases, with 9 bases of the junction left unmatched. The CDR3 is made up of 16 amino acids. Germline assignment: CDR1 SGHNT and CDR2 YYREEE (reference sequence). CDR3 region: CASSLEREGRRETQYF. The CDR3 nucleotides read TGTGCCAGCAGCTTAGAGCGGGAGGGAAGGAGGGAGACCCAGTACTTC.

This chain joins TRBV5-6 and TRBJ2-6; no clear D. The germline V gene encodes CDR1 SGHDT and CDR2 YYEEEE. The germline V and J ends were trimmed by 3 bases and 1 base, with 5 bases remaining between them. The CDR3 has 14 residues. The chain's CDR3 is CASSSRSGANVLTF. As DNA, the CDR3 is TGTGCCAGCAGCTCCAGGTCTGGGGCCAACGTCCTGACTTTC.

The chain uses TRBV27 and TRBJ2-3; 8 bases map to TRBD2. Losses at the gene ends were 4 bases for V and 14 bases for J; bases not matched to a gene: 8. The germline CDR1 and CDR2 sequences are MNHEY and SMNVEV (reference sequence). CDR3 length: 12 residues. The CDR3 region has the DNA TGTGCCAGCAGTTACCCGGGACTAGGTCTGTATTTT. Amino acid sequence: CASSYPGLGLYF.

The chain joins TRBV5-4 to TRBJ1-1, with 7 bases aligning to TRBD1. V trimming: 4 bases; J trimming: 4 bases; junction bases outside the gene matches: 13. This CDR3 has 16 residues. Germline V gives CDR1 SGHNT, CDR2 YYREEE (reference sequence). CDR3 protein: CASSPTPGTDPTEAFF. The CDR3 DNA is TGTGCCAGCAGCCCAACCCCCGGGACAGACCCCACTGAAGCTTTCTTT.

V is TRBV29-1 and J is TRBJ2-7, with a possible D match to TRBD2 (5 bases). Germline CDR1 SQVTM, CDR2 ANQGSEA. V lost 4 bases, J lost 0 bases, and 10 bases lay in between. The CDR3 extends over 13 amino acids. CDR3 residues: CSVVDYLSYEQYF. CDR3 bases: TGCAGCGTTGTTGACTACCTCTCCTACGAGCAGTACTTC.

The CDR3 here is CASSLTGSTGYTF. The CDR3, as DNA: TGTGCCAGCAGTTTAACAGGGTCGACCGGCTACACCTTC. J is TRBJ1-2 and V is TRBV27; D might be TRBD1 (6 bases). CDR1 and CDR2 (germline): MNHEY, SMNVEV (reference sequence). CDR3 size: 13 residues. V was trimmed by 2 bases and J by 8 bases, leaving 12 bases between them.

The CDR3 loop reads CASSLGGGATEAFF. CDR3 nucleotide sequence: TGTGCCAGCAGCTTAGGAGGGGGGGCCACTGAAGCTTTCTTT. V and J are TRBV7-2 and TRBJ1-1, with a tentative D call TRBD1 (6 bases). V was pared by 1 base and J by 4 bases, with 10 bases between. CDR1 is SGHTA and CDR2 is FQGNSA in the germline V gene. This CDR3 is built from 14 residues. The whole variable domain, remainder taken from reference TRBV7-2 and TRBJ1-1, is GAGVSQSPSNKVTEKGKDVELRCDPISGHTALYWYRQSLGQGLEFLIYFQGNSAPDKSGLPSDRFSAERTGGSVSTLTIQRTQQEDSAVYLCASSLGGGATEAFFGQGTRLTVV.

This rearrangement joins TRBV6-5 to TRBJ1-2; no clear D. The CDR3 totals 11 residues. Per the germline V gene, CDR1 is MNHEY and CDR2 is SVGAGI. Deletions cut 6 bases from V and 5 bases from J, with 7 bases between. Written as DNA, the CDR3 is TGTGCCAGCAGCCCGGGGTATGGCTACACCTTC. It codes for CASSPGYGYTF.

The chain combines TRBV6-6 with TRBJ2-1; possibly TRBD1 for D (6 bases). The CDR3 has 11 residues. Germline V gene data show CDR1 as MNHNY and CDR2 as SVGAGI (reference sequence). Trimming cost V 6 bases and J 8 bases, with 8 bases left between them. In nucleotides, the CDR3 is TGTGCCAGCAGCAAGGGGGATGAGCAGTTCTTC. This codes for CASSKGDEQFF.

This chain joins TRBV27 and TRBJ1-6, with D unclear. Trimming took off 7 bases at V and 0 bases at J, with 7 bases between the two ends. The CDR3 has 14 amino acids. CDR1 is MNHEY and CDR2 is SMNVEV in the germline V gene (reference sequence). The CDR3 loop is CASTSSSYNSPLHF. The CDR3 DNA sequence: TGTGCCAGCACCTCTAGCTCCTATAATTCACCCCTCCACTTT.

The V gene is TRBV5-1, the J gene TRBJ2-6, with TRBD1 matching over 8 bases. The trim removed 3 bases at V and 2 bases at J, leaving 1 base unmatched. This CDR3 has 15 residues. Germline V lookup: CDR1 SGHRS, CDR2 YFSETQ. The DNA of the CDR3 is TGCGCCAGCAGCTCGACAGGGGCTGGGGCCAACGTCCTGACTTTC. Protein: CASSSTGAGANVLTF.

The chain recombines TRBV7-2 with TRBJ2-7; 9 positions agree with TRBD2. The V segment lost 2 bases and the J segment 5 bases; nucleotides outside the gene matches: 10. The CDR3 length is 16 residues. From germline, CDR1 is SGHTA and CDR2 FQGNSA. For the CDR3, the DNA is TGTGCCAGCAGCTTAAGCCTAGCGGGATCCGGCGACGAGCAGTACTTC. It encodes CASSLSLAGSGDEQYF. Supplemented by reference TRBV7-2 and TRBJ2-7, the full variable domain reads GAGVSQSPSNKVTEKGKDVELRCDPISGHTALYWYRQSLGQGLEFLIYFQGNSAPDKSGLPSDRFSAERTGGSVSTLTIQRTQQEDSAVYLCASSLSLAGSGDEQYFGPGTRLTVT.

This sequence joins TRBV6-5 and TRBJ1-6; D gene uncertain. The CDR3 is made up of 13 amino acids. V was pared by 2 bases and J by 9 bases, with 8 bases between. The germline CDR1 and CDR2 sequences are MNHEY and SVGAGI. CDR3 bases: TGTGCCAGCAGTTACGTGCGCGGTTCACCCCTCCACTTT. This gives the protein CASSYVRGSPLHF.

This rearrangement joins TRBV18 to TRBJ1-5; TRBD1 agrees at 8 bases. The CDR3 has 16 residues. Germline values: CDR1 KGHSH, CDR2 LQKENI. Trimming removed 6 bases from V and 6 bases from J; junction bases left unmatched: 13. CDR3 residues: CASSSQRDRGRQPQHF. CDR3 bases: TGTGCCAGCTCGTCTCAAAGAGACAGGGGACGTCAGCCCCAGCATTTT.

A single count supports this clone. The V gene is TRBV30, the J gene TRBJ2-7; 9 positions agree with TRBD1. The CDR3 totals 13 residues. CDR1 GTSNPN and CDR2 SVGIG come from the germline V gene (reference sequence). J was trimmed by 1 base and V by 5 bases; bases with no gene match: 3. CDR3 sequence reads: CAWGTGTSYEQYF. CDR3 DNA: TGTGCCTGGGGGACAGGGACATCCTACGAGCAGTACTTC.

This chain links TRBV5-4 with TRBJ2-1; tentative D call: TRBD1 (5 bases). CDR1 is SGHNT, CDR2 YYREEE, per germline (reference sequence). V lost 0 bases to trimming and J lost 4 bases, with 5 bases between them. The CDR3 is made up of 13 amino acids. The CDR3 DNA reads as TGTGCCAGCAGCTTGGACAGGTACAATGAGCAGTTCTTC. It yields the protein CASSLDRYNEQFF. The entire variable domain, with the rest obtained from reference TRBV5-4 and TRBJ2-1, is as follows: ETGVTQSPTHLIKTRGQQVTLRCSSQSGHNTVSWYQQALGQGPQFIFQYYREEENGRGNFPPRFSGLQFPNYSSELNVNALELDDSALYLCASSLDRYNEQFFGPGTRLTVL.